The clone carrying this T cell receptor beta chain has a single count. This sample stems from a study of blood T cell repertoires in COVID-19. For the study at large: Acute and convalescent COVID-19 samples came from the United States, Italy and Spain.

Participants were aged about 18 to 100 years, lived in 20 to 25 US areas, and enrolled virtually. CDR3 size: 15 residues. Germline V gives CDR1 MNHEY, CDR2 SVGAGI. Deletions cut 7 bases from V and 4 bases from J, with 17 bases between. Assay used: immunoSEQ multiplex PCR; TCRdb lists only in-frame clones, some missing. The sample lists fewer than 350,000 clones; 70% to 90% were seen once. The chain couples TRBV6-5 to TRBJ2-1; D is uncertain. The source material was PBMCs or T cells enriched from blood (not recorded which). This clonotype originated in a woman in her 40s who had recovered from COVID-19. As DNA, the CDR3 is TGTGCCAGCACGAAGTCTCTGACTCAATACAATGAGCAGTTCTTC. Amino acid sequence: CASTKSLTQYNEQFF.